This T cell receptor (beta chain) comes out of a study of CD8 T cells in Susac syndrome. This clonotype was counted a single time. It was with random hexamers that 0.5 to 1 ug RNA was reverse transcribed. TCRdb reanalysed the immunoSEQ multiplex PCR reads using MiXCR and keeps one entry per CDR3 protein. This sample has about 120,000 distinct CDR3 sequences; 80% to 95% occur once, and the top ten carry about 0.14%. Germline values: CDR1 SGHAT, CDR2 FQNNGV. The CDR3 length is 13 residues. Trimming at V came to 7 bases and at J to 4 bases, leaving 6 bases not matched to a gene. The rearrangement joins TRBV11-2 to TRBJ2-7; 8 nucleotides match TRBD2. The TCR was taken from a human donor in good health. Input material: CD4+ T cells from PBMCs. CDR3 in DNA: TGTGCCAGCACCTCGGGGGGGACTTACGAGCAGTACTTC. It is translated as CASTSGGTYEQYF.